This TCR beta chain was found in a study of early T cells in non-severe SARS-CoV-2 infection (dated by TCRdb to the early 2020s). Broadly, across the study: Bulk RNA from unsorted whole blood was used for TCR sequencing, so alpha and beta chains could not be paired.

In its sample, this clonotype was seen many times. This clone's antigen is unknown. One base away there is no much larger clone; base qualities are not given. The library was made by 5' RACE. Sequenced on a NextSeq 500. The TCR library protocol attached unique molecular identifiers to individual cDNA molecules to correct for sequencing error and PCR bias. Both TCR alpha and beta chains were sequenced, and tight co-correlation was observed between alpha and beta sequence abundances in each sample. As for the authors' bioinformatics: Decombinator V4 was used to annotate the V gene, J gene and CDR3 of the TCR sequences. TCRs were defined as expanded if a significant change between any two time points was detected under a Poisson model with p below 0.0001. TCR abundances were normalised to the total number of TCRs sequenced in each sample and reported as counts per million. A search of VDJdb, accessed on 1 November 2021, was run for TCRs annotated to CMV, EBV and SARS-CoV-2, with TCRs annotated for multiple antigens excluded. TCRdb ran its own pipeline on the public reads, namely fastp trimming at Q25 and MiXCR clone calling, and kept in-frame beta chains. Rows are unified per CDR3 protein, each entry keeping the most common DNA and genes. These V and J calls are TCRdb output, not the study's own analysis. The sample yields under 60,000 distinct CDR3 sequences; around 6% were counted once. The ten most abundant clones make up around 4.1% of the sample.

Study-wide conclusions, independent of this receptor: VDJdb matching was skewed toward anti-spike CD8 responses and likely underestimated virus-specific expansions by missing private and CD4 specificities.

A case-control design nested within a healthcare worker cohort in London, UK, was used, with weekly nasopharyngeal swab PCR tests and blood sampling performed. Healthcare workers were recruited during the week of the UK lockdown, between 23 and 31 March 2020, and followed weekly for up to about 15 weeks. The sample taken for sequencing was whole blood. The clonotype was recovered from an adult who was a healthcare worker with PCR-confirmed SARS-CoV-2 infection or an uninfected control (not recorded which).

The CDR3 region has the sequence CSAWQSTGLGNTEAFF. The DNA sequence is given as TGCAGTGCTTGGCAAAGTACAGGGTTGGGGAACACTGAAGCTTTCTTT. Recombination joined TRBV20-1 with TRBJ1-1, with a weak D call of TRBD1 (6 bases match). Including the terminal cysteine and phenylalanine, the CDR3 comprises 16 residues. Just the 48-base CDR3 DNA is kept, in frame starting at base 1. The V end loses 5 bases and the J end loses 1 base, and a stretch of 20 bases separates them. CDR1 and CDR2 (DFQATT, SNEGSKA) derive from the germline V gene (reference sequence).